This T cell receptor (beta chain) derives from a study of neurological immune-mediated disorders. Regarding the study as a whole: Expanded clones shared no CDR3 amino acid sequences across subjects, suggesting private repertoires in all groups.

5'RACE employing 10-nucleotide random UMIs yielded the cDNA. From 15-18 subjects, each sequencing run yielded over 160 million TCR-beta sequences. TCRdb processed the 5' RACE reads anew with MiXCR; each CDR3 protein has one entry. The sample includes 45,000 or so distinct CDR3 sequences, about 13% of them seen just once. In regard to this clonotype: Its antigen remains unknown.

The unsorted libraries were generated from a total of 2 million PBMCs, which had been stored in RNAlater at -80 C. The clonotype comes from a female donor in good health. The sample comprised PBMCs.

Here the CDR3 reads CATSRDLDDGTGELFF. DNA of the CDR3: TGTGCCACCAGCAGAGATTTGGACGACGGCACCGGGGAGCTGTTTTTT. The chain uses TRBV15 and TRBJ2-2, with D unresolved. Germline CDR1 and CDR2: LNHNV and YYDKDF (reference sequence). The CDR3 is 16 residues long. Between the trimmed V and J ends, which lost 0 bases and 4 bases, there was a span of 12 bases.